Listed below are T cell receptor beta chains from one sample, sequenced in a study of liver allograft versus peripheral blood T cells. TCRdb reprocessed the reads with MiXCR, giving one entry per CDR3 protein. The sample holds over 4,500 distinct CDR3 sequences, about 15% seen once. All receptors derive from a human patient who had a liver transplant. Part of the T cell pool may stem from the graft donor. Each CDR3 is given with its conserved first and last residue. D genes are given only for firm matches. Clone size appears in some rows only: once, few, many, or a class for an expanded clone.

v_call	j_call	d_call	clone_size	cdr3_aa	cdr3_nt
TRBV27	TRBJ2-5	.	many	CASSPGRYETQYF	TGTGCCAGCAGTCCAGGTCGGTACGAGACCCAGTACTTC
TRBV20-1	TRBJ1-1	TRBD1	few	CSARAGTGTFF	TGCAGTGCTCGCGCCGGGACAGGGACTTTCTTT
TRBV19	TRBJ1-3	.	medium-sized	CASSMGNSLSGNTIYF	TGTGCCAGTAGTATGGGGAACAGCCTCTCTGGAAACACCATATATTTT
TRBV27	TRBJ1-1	.	.	CASSPRPWGSTEAFF	TGTGCCAGCAGCCCACGCCCATGGGGGTCGACTGAAGCTTTCTTT
TRBV12-5	TRBJ2-1	TRBD2	.	CASGLVSTSLAGAPKSYNEQFF	TGTGCTAGTGGTTTGGTTTCTACGTCCCTAGCGGGAGCCCCTAAATCCTACAATGAGCAGTTCTTC
TRBV19	TRBJ1-6	.	.	CASRGGQGGRSPLHF	TGTGCCAGTAGAGGGGGACAAGGAGGACGATCACCCCTCCACTTT
TRBV6-1	TRBJ1-5	TRBD1	medium-sized	CASSEADRQGMEPQHF	TGTGCCAGCAGTGAAGCGGACCGACAGGGAATGGAGCCCCAGCATTTT
TRBV5-4	TRBJ2-1	TRBD2	medium-sized	CASRTTSGGSWAYNEQFF	TGTGCCAGCAGGACGACTAGCGGGGGGAGCTGGGCCTACAATGAGCAGTTCTTC
TRBV5-4	TRBJ2-5	.	few	CASSLTGGPQETQYF	TGTGCCAGCAGCTTGACGGGTGGCCCCCAAGAGACCCAGTACTTC
TRBV27	TRBJ1-1	TRBD1	.	CASSDRGRTEAFF	TGTGCCAGCAGCGACAGGGGGAGGACTGAAGCTTTCTTT
TRBV15	TRBJ2-4	.	medium-sized	CATSRDNGQGKNIQYF	TGTGCCACCAGCAGAGATAATGGGCAGGGGAAAAACATTCAGTACTTC
TRBV27	TRBJ2-2	TRBD1	medium-sized	CASTLTGTGGWLNTGELFF	TGTGCCAGCACCCTTACCGGGACAGGGGGATGGTTAAACACCGGGGAGCTGTTTTTT
TRBV6-5	TRBJ1-5	TRBD1	.	CASSWGTGRSISNQPQHF	TGTGCCAGCAGTTGGGGGACAGGGAGATCTATAAGCAATCAGCCCCAGCATTTT
TRBV20-1	TRBJ1-2	.	medium-sized	CSAREARDAGYGYTF	TGCAGTGCTAGAGAGGCCAGGGACGCGGGCTATGGCTACACCTTC
TRBV20-1	TRBJ1-1	.	few	CSARIQVEKTEAFF	TGCAGTGCTAGAATACAGGTGGAGAAGACTGAAGCTTTCTTT
TRBV20-1	TRBJ1-1	.	.	CSARGSMNTEAFF	TGCAGTGCTAGAGGCTCTATGAACACTGAAGCTTTCTTT
TRBV18	TRBJ2-7	TRBD1	medium-sized	CASSLLEGTGEQYF	TGTGCCAGCTCACTATTAGAAGGGACAGGCGAGCAGTACTTC
TRBV5-5	TRBJ2-1	TRBD1	medium-sized	CASSRDRTSYNEQFF	TGTGCCAGCAGCAGGGACAGGACCTCCTACAATGAGCAGTTCTTC
TRBV6-2/TRBV6-3	TRBJ1-2	.	medium-sized	CASSVSRIGDGYTF	TGTGCCAGCAGTGTGTCCCGGATCGGCGATGGCTACACCTTC
TRBV28	TRBJ1-1	.	.	CASSLGGNRNTEAFF	TGTGCCAGCAGTTTAGGCGGGAATAGGAACACTGAAGCTTTCTTT
TRBV20-1	TRBJ1-5	.	.	CSAVRGVNQPQHF	TGCAGTGCTGTGAGGGGTGTCAATCAGCCCCAGCATTTT
TRBV6-5	TRBJ2-7	.	many	CATLSGTRSREQYF	TGTGCCACCCTTTCCGGGACGAGGAGCAGGGAGCAGTACTTC
TRBV19	TRBJ1-3	TRBD1	medium-sized	CASSSGQILDTIYF	TGTGCCAGTAGTTCGGGACAGATCCTCGACACCATATATTTT
TRBV11-2	TRBJ2-7	.	few	CASSLAPTGSYEQYF	TGTGCCAGCAGCTTAGCCCCGACAGGTTCCTACGAGCAGTACTTC
TRBV6-6	TRBJ2-7	.	many	CASRTTYEQYF	TGTGCCAGCAGGACCACCTACGAGCAGTACTTC
TRBV6-1	TRBJ2-7	.	medium-sized	CASSDKNEQYF	TGTGCCAGCAGTGACAAGAACGAGCAGTACTTC
TRBV19	TRBJ2-7	TRBD1	medium-sized	CASSMRTGSTYEQYF	TGTGCCAGTAGTATGAGGACAGGGTCGACGTACGAGCAGTACTTC
TRBV29-1	TRBJ2-3	.	medium-sized	CSVEGPYRAASTDTQYF	TGCAGCGTTGAGGGGCCCTACCGGGCGGCTAGCACAGATACGCAGTATTTT
TRBV19	TRBJ2-5	.	medium-sized	CASSRGGETQYF	TGTGCCAGTAGCAGGGGCGGAGAGACCCAGTACTTC
TRBV28	TRBJ2-2	.	medium-sized	CASSRTEGGTGELFF	TGTGCCAGCAGTAGGACAGAGGGAGGAACCGGGGAGCTGTTTTTT
TRBV18	TRBJ1-2	.	.	CASSPGEEYGYTF	TGTGCCAGCTCACCTGGCGAGGAGTATGGCTACACCTTC
TRBV6-2/TRBV6-3	TRBJ1-2	.	medium-sized	CASSRDRHTNYGYTF	TGTGCCAGCAGCCGTGACAGGCACACTAACTATGGCTACACCTTC
TRBV28	TRBJ2-1	.	medium-sized	CASRTPYNEQFF	TGTGCCAGCAGGACGCCTTACAATGAGCAGTTCTTC
TRBV28	TRBJ1-3	TRBD1	medium-sized	CASISWRRDRGGNTIYF	TGTGCCAGCATATCATGGAGGAGGGACAGGGGAGGAAACACCATATATTTT
TRBV19	TRBJ1-2	.	many	CASSITGRRGGYTF	TGTGCCAGTAGTATAACCGGGAGACGGGGCGGCTACACCTTC
TRBV27	TRBJ1-6	.	medium-sized	CASSLSGLIRNSPLHF	TGTGCCAGCAGTCTGTCAGGGTTAATTAGGAATTCACCCCTCCACTTT
TRBV10-3	TRBJ2-7	TRBD2	medium-sized	CAIRGTSGDYEQYF	TGTGCCATCAGGGGGACTAGCGGGGACTACGAGCAGTACTTC
TRBV3-1	TRBJ1-2	TRBD1	many	CASSRGDRVDYGYTF	TGTGCCAGCAGCCGAGGAGACAGGGTAGACTATGGCTACACCTTC
TRBV6-5	TRBJ1-5	.	medium-sized	CASAGSSNQPQHF	TGTGCCAGCGCCGGCAGTTCCAATCAGCCCCAGCATTTT
TRBV6-5	TRBJ2-1	TRBD1	medium-sized	CASSYNRGHNEQFF	TGTGCCAGCAGTTATAACAGGGGCCACAATGAGCAGTTCTTC
TRBV5-6	TRBJ2-7	.	.	CASSSGASGLYEQYF	TGTGCCAGCAGCTCGGGGGCTAGCGGCCTCTACGAGCAGTACTTC
TRBV6-7	TRBJ1-4	.	medium-sized	CASTRQGNEKLFF	TGTGCCAGCACACGGCAGGGAAATGAAAAACTGTTTTTT
TRBV27	TRBJ1-1	TRBD1	medium-sized	CASSVPGGAGRPEAFF	TGTGCCAGCAGTGTCCCAGGGGGCGCGGGTAGGCCTGAAGCTTTCTTT
TRBV18	TRBJ1-1	.	.	CASSPLGGTEAFF	TGTGCCAGCTCACCATTAGGGGGCACTGAAGCTTTCTTT
TRBV3-1	TRBJ2-1	.	.	CASSRRRDRTYNEQFF	TGTGCCAGCAGCCGGAGGAGAGACAGGACCTACAATGAGCAGTTCTTC
TRBV29-1	TRBJ1-2	TRBD1	.	CSVDWDRAGYTF	TGCAGCGTTGATTGGGACAGGGCGGGCTACACCTTC
TRBV3-1	TRBJ2-7	.	few	CASSQVPGSPYEQYF	TGTGCCAGCAGCCAAGTCCCGGGTTCGCCCTACGAGCAGTACTTC
TRBV19	TRBJ2-1	.	medium-sized	CASSIARGSEQFF	TGTGCCAGTAGTATAGCAAGGGGGAGTGAGCAGTTCTTC
TRBV18	TRBJ1-3	.	medium-sized	CASSPQQGGNTIYF	TGTGCCAGCTCACCACAACAGGGTGGAAACACCATATATTTT
TRBV24-1	TRBJ2-7	TRBD2	medium-sized	CATSDFLKTSAFSYEQYF	TGTGCCACCAGTGATTTCCTCAAGACTAGCGCCTTCTCCTACGAGCAGTACTTC
TRBV6-6	TRBJ1-6	TRBD1	.	CASSWGQGVSPLHF	TGTGCCAGCAGTTGGGGACAGGGAGTATCACCCCTCCACTTT
TRBV12-3/TRBV12-4	TRBJ1-3	.	medium-sized	CASTTDSLTLSGNTIYF	TGTGCCAGCACCACGGACAGTCTAACTCTCTCTGGAAACACCATATATTTT
TRBV2	TRBJ2-3	.	.	CASSWGDTDTQYF	TGTGCCAGCAGTTGGGGGGACACAGATACGCAGTATTTT
TRBV19	TRBJ1-5	.	medium-sized	CASKATWRGQPQHF	TGTGCCAGTAAGGCCACCTGGAGGGGTCAGCCCCAGCATTTT
TRBV5-4	TRBJ2-7	TRBD2	many	CASSLGREPAYEQYF	TGTGCCAGCAGCTTGGGGCGGGAGCCGGCCTACGAGCAGTACTTC
TRBV20-1	TRBJ1-5	.	medium-sized	CSAWMGGNQPQHF	TGCAGTGCATGGATGGGGGGCAATCAGCCCCAGCATTTT
TRBV7-2	TRBJ2-7	TRBD2	medium-sized	CASSKTSGRYEQYF	TGTGCCAGCAGCAAGACTAGCGGGAGGTACGAGCAGTACTTC